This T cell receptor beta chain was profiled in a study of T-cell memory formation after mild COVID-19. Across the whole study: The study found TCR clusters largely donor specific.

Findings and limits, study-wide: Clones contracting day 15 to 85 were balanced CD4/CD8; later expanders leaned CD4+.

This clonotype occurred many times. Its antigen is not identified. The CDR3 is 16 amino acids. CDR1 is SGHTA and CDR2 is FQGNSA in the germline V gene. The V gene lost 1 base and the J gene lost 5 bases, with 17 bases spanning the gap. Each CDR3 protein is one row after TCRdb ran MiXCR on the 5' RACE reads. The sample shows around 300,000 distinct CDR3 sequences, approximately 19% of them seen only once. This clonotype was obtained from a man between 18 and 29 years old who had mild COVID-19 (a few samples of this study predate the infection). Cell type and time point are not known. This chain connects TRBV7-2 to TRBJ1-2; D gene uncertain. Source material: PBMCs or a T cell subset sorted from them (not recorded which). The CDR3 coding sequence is TGTGCCAGCAGCTTAGGGGTCAGGCGAGCCGGTTATGGCTACACCTTC. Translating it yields CASSLGVRRAGYGYTF.